The T cell receptor beta chain under discussion was sequenced for a study of early T cells in non-severe SARS-CoV-2 infection. For the study at large: RNA in bulk from unsorted whole blood was sequenced, and chains were unpaired.

Germline CDR1 reads SGHTA; CDR2 reads FQGNSA. The length of the CDR3 is 15 residues. Losses at the gene ends were 5 bases for V and 2 bases for J; bases not matched to a gene: 7. TCRdb re-derived calls from the 5' RACE reads in MiXCR, one entry per CDR3 protein. The table lists tens of thousands of distinct CDR3 sequences, over 9% of them singletons, with under 10% in the top ten. The sequence was collected from an adult who was a healthcare worker with PCR-confirmed SARS-CoV-2 infection or an uninfected control (not recorded which). The rearrangement links TRBV7-2 to TRBJ1-2; 8 nucleotides agree with TRBD1. Sequencing was performed on whole blood, taken at baseline. The CDR3 region is CASSPNRGGNYGYTF. In DNA, the CDR3 is TGTGCCAGCAGCCCGAACAGGGGGGGAAACTATGGCTACACCTTC. The complete variable domain, with remaining parts taken from reference TRBV7-2 and TRBJ1-2, reads GAGVSQSPSNKVTEKGKDVELRCDPISGHTALYWYRQSLGQGLEFLIYFQGNSAPDKSGLPSDRFSAERTGGSVSTLTIQRTQQEDSAVYLCASSPNRGGNYGYTFGSGTRLTVV.